This TCR beta chain was sequenced during a study of blood T cell repertoires in COVID-19. Overall study context: Samples of COVID-19 (acute and convalescent) were obtained from the United States, Italy and Spain. Sources were T cells, B-cell-depleted T cells, or PBMCs; the material itself was cDNA or gDNA.

This CDR3 region has 13 residues. V was clipped by 4 bases and J by 2 bases; unmatched bases: 2. Germline-derived CDR1 and CDR2 are SGHRS and YFSETQ. Authors' data handling: For nucleated cells, counts were estimated from reference gene primer amplification. Measured with immunoSEQ multiplex PCR; TCRdb has only the in-frame clones, and not every one. V and J calls and clone size are those listed in that table; D and trimming were worked out from the DNA. Here the sample spans some 14,000 clones, 65% to 80% being singletons. This receptor was obtained from a boy aged 2-15 years with active or convalescent COVID-19. The chain links TRBV5-1 to TRBJ2-5, with TRBD1 matching 7 bases. The sample consisted of peripheral blood. The DNA of the CDR3 is TGCGCCAGCAGCGCGACAGGGCAAGAGACCCAGTACTTC. As protein: CASSATGQETQYF.